This entry is about one TCR beta chain. Trimming pared 2 bases from V and 1 base from J, leaving 8 bases between. CDR1 is SGHTA, CDR2 FQGTGA, per germline. The CDR3 is 14 residues long. The data were obtained in a study of blood T cell repertoires in COVID-19. Study background: Acute-phase and convalescent COVID-19 samples originated in the United States, Italy and Spain. Sources were T cells, B-cell-depleted T cells, or PBMCs; the material itself was cDNA or gDNA.

Only in-frame clones appear in the TCRdb table, and some are missing; sequencing was by immunoSEQ multiplex PCR. The table has 60,000 to 70,000 clones, around 76% seen once; the top ten hold about 47%. This TCR derives from a woman of 80 years or more with acute or convalescent COVID-19. This chain joins TRBV7-3 and TRBJ1-1; D uncertain. The specimen sequenced was peripheral blood. CDR3 bases: TGTGCCAGCAGCTTAGGCTCAGGGAACACTGAAGCTTTCTTT. Amino acids: CASSLGSGNTEAFF.